This record concerns one T cell receptor beta chain sequence. Clones were read by immunoSEQ multiplex PCR, and TCRdb kept only the in-frame ones, dropping some. The sample lists about 82,000 clones, around 80% seen once, with less than 0.9% in the top ten. The sort gate was single viable CD3+CD4+CD8-CD45RO+ cells for memory CD4+ T cells. Trimming cost V 7 bases and J 4 bases, with 13 bases left between them. Germline V lookup: CDR1 MNHNS, CDR2 SASEGT. This CDR3 has 14 amino acids. The data are from a study of memory CD4+ T cells and cytomegalovirus serostatus. Study at large: Healthy Belgian adult donors included several CMV-positive and more than 20 CMV-negative people.

The sequenced sample was memory CD4+ T cells from blood. The chain is built from TRBV6-1 and TRBJ1-4; weak D call: TRBD1 (6 bases). This receptor was taken from an adult in good health and CMV-seronegative. The CDR3 here is CASNLDRLNEKLFF. Written as DNA, the CDR3 is TGTGCCAGCAATCTGGACAGACTTAATGAAAAACTGTTTTTT.